These 4 T cell receptor beta chains share one sample of origin, sequenced in a study of graft-versus-host responses after intestinal transplantation. Produced via immunoSEQ multiplex PCR; TCRdb's table is partial and in-frame only. Of 15,000 to 20,000 clones in the sample, roughly four fifths were seen once. The sample was PBMCs, taken 14 days after transplant. Receptors were obtained from a human patient who received an intestinal transplant, so some T cells may come from the graft donor.

This chain connects TRBV6-5 to TRBJ1-2; D is uncertain. Germline V lookup: CDR1 MNHEY, CDR2 SVGAGI. Trimming cost V 6 bases and J 1 base, with 9 bases left between them. The CDR3 loop spans 13 amino acids. CDR3 loop: CASSQTSNYGYTF. CDR3 nucleotides: TGTGCCAGCAGCCAGACGAGTAACTATGGCTACACCTTC.

A note on this clone: The germline gene is not matched at one end of the junction; a read error may be the cause. The rearrangement uses TRBV7-2 and TRBJ2-7; 10 bases match TRBD2. The germline gives CDR1 SGHTA, CDR2 FQGNSA. CDR3 length: 12 amino acids. The chain's CDR3 is CASSFSSGGTSF. CDR3 bases: TGTGCCAGCAGCTTTTCTAGCGGGGGCACGAGCTTC.

The genes are TRBV28 and TRBJ2-7; D unclear. From germline, CDR1 is MDHEN and CDR2 SYDVKM. Trimming left V 6 bases short and J 7 bases short, with 16 bases between. CDR3 length: 13 residues. The CDR3: CASRSFELGEQYF. The CDR3 nucleotides are TGTGCCAGCAGGTCCTTTGAGCTGGGTGAGCAGTACTTC.

This chain links TRBV2 with TRBJ1-2; perhaps TRBD1 as D (5 bases). This CDR3 spans 9 amino acids. V shed 9 bases and J shed 8 bases, with 7 bases lying between them. Germline V gene lookup returns CDR1 SNHLY and CDR2 FYNNEI. As DNA, the CDR3 is TGTGCCAGGTCAGGGGGCTACACCTTC. Translated, it gives CARSGGYTF.